This T cell receptor beta chain is from a study of CD8 T cells in Susac syndrome. The RNA input was about 0.45 to 1 ug, and it was reverse transcribed with random hexamers. MiXCR, run by TCRdb on the immunoSEQ multiplex PCR reads, gives a single entry per CDR3 protein. The data hold about 300,000 distinct CDR3 sequences, with under 95% observed a single time. V shed 6 bases and J shed 2 bases, with 14 bases lying between them. The germline gives CDR1 SNHLY, CDR2 FYNNEI. The CDR3 spans 14 residues. Negative isolation yielded CD8+ and CD4+ T cells; FACS enriched TEMRA cells. The chain combines TRBV2 with TRBJ2-7; D assignment may be TRBD1 or TRBD2 (7 bases each). The sequenced sample was CD4+ T cells from PBMCs. The receptor was derived from a human donor with multiple sclerosis. The CDR3 protein is CASRAAGGAYEQYF. CDR3 DNA sequence: TGTGCCAGCAGAGCCGCAGGGGGGGCCTACGAGCAGTACTTC.